This record covers a single TCR beta chain. The data are from a study of blood T cell repertoires in COVID-19. Participants were aged roughly 18 to 100 years from about two dozen US areas. Data came from immunoSEQ multiplex PCR; TCRdb stores just in-frame clones and leaves some out. The profile shows about 180,000 clones, over 75% of them singletons. Germline lookup yields CDR1 LNHDA and CDR2 SQIVND (reference sequence). This CDR3 spans 15 amino acids. V gave up 4 bases and J gave up 7 bases; unmatched junction bases: 9. The TCR was taken from a woman between 18 and 30 years old who had recovered from COVID-19. The chain uses TRBV19 and TRBJ1-5; TRBD1 matches 8 bases. The sequenced sample consisted of PBMCs or T cells enriched from blood (not recorded which). The CDR3 nucleotides read TGTGCCAGTAGTAGGGAGGACAGGGAGAGACAGCCCCAGCATTTT. It encodes CASSREDRERQPQHF.